Below, 29 T cell receptor beta chains from the same sample are listed, as sequenced in a study of blood T cell repertoires in COVID-19. Generated by immunoSEQ multiplex PCR, the TCRdb table keeps only in-frame clones and is missing some. In the table there are 200,000 to 250,000 clones, 85% to 90% of which are singletons. Sequencing input: peripheral blood. The receptors come from a man at least 80 years old with acute or convalescent COVID-19.

The chain couples TRBV28 to TRBJ1-1; D is possibly TRBD1 (5 bases). The V gene lost 6 bases and the J gene lost 1 base, with 15 bases spanning the gap. This CDR3 spans 15 amino acids. CDR1 and CDR2 (germline): MDHEN, SYDVKM. CDR3 in DNA: TGTGCCAGCAGGCCTGGTAGCGGGGGGAACACTGAAGCTTTCTTT. As protein: CASRPGSGGNTEAFF.

The chain employs TRBV2 and TRBJ1-4; TRBD1 is a possible D gene (6 bases). This CDR3 is built from 15 residues. V lost 6 bases to trimming and J lost 3 bases, with 14 bases between them. Germline V lookup: CDR1 SNHLY, CDR2 FYNNEI. Here the CDR3 DNA reads TGTGCCAGCAGGGAACAGACAGGTTCTAATGAAAAACTGTTTTTT. This gives the protein CASREQTGSNEKLFF.

In its sample, this clone was seen once. The V and J genes are TRBV2 and TRBJ2-3, with 7 bases fitting TRBD1. This CDR3 region has 12 residues. Germline V gives CDR1 SNHLY, CDR2 FYNNEI. V gave up 4 bases and J gave up 7 bases; unmatched junction bases: 2. The CDR3 sequence: CASSAQGYTQYF. CDR3 nucleotide sequence: TGTGCCAGCAGTGCACAGGGGTATACGCAGTATTTT.

This sequence joins TRBV3-1 (or the pseudogene TRBV3-2) and TRBJ2-6, with D maybe TRBD1 (6 bases). Germline V gives CDR1 LGHDT, CDR2 YNNKEL (reference sequence). The CDR3 runs 18 residues. The V end lost 4 bases, the J end lost 0 bases, and 16 bases lay between the germline ends. The CDR3 DNA reads as TGTGCCAGCAGCCCCCGAGGACAGTATGACTCTGGGGCCAACGTCCTGACTTTC. This translates into CASSPRGQYDSGANVLTF.

The rearrangement links TRBV27 to TRBJ1-1; maybe TRBD1 (6 bases). Germline assignment: CDR1 MNHEY and CDR2 SMNVEV (reference sequence). The CDR3 sequence is 15 residues long. V was trimmed by 6 bases and J by 0 bases, leaving 14 bases between them. The CDR3 is CASRQDSMVNTEAFF. The CDR3 DNA follows: TGTGCCAGCAGGCAGGACAGCATGGTGAACACTGAAGCTTTCTTT.

The gene calls are TRBV30 and TRBJ2-7, with TRBD2 matching 14 bases. V lost 1 base and J lost 6; bases outside the gene matches: 2. The germline V gene encodes CDR1 GTSNPN and CDR2 SVGIG (reference sequence). The CDR3 loop spans 14 amino acids. CDR3 in amino acids: CAWSAGLAGAEQYF. CDR3 sequence (DNA): TGTGCCTGGAGTGCGGGACTAGCGGGAGCCGAGCAGTACTTC.

The rearrangement links TRBV5-5 to TRBJ2-7, with 12 bases matching TRBD2. From germline, CDR1 is SGHKS and CDR2 YYEKEE (reference sequence). The V gene end was trimmed by 5 bases and the J gene end by 4 bases; junction bases not matched to a gene: 4. The CDR3 runs 14 residues. The DNA of the CDR3 is TGTGCCAGCAGACCTAGCGGGAGGGCTTACGAGCAGTACTTC. As protein: CASRPSGRAYEQYF.

V is TRBV29-1 and J is TRBJ1-2; D gene uncertain. CDR3 length: 11 residues. V shed 1 base and J shed 5 bases, with 5 bases lying between them. CDR1 is SQVTM and CDR2 is ANQGSEA in the germline V gene. The CDR3, as DNA: TGCAGCGTTGAAGGAGGGTATGGCTACACCTTC. This codes for CSVEGGYGYTF.

This clone was found once. J is TRBJ1-2 and V is TRBV6-6; 10 positions agree with TRBD1. The CDR3 consists of 14 residues. Per the germline V gene, CDR1 is MNHNY and CDR2 is SVGAGI (reference sequence). J lost 3 bases, V lost 5 bases, and 3 bases had no gene match. CDR3 in amino acids: CASSQGQGYYGYTF. The CDR3 DNA sequence: TGTGCCAGCAGTCAGGGACAGGGGTACTATGGCTACACCTTC.

The J gene is TRBJ1-1, the V gene TRBV3-1 (or the pseudogene TRBV3-2); D is ambiguous. V was clipped by 2 bases and J by 2 bases, with 6 bases between them. CDR1 is LGHDT, CDR2 YNNKEL, per germline (reference sequence). There are 13 residues in the CDR3. CDR3 nucleotide sequence: TGTGCCAGCAGCCAAACTAAAAACACTGAAGCTTTCTTT. It translates to CASSQTKNTEAFF.

The chain uses TRBV6-1 and TRBJ2-2; D may be TRBD2 (5 bases). V lost 4 bases, J lost 7 bases, and 19 bases lay in between. CDR1 MNHNS and CDR2 SASEGT come from the germline V gene. CDR3 length equals 16 residues. The CDR3 loop is CASSGPPVGVNGELFF. The DNA of the CDR3 is TGTGCCAGCAGTGGACCCCCGGTGGGAGTGAACGGGGAGCTGTTTTTT.

As DNA, the CDR3 is TGTGCCAGCAGGAGGCGGGACAGTTCGAACACTGAAGCTTTCTTT. Its protein is CASRRRDSSNTEAFF. The chain uses TRBV6-4 and TRBJ1-1; TRBD1 matches at 7 bases. The CDR3 extends over 15 amino acids. The V gene's germline CDR1 is MRHNA and CDR2 SNTAGT. V shed 6 bases and J 1 base; nucleotides not matched to a gene: 8.

The genes are TRBV19 and TRBJ2-2; 7 nucleotides agree with TRBD2. Germline V lookup: CDR1 LNHDA, CDR2 SQIVND (reference sequence). This CDR3 has 14 amino acids. With 3 bases clipped from V and 7 bases from J, the junction kept 5 bases outside the gene matches. CDR3 loop: CASSIGGGVGELFF. In nucleotides, the CDR3 is TGTGCCAGTAGTATTGGGGGAGGGGTCGGGGAGCTGTTTTTT.

V is TRBV11-2 and J is TRBJ2-5; TRBD1 aligns across 7 bases. From germline, CDR1 is SGHAT and CDR2 FQNNGV. After removal of 5 bases from V and 4 bases from J, the junction contained 7 bases not matched to a gene. The CDR3 extends over 14 amino acids. For the CDR3, the DNA is TGTGCCAGCAGCGAAAGGACAGGCCGAGAGACCCAGTACTTC. This sequence encodes CASSERTGRETQYF.

The CDR3 DNA is TGTGCCAGCAGTTACTCGATGAGGGATAATTCACCCCTCCACTTT. This translates into CASSYSMRDNSPLHF. The chain employs TRBV6-5 and TRBJ1-6; D remains ambiguous. The CDR3 has 15 amino acids. The V and J ends lost 0 bases and 5 bases respectively, with 8 bases between them. CDR1 MNHEY and CDR2 SVGAGI come from the germline V gene.

The chain is built from TRBV11-2 and TRBJ2-7; TRBD2 agrees at 7 bases. Trimming removed 10 bases from V and 7 bases from J; junction bases left unmatched: 13. The CDR3 length is 13 residues. From germline, CDR1 is SGHAT and CDR2 FQNNGV. The CDR3 spells CATRPGGSGEQYF. The CDR3 DNA reads TGTGCCACCCGACCGGGAGGATCGGGGGAGCAGTACTTC.

The V gene is TRBV7-3, the J gene TRBJ2-2; 9 nucleotides agree with TRBD1. V dropped 5 bases and J dropped 7; count of bases not matched to a gene: 8. Per the germline V gene, CDR1 is SGHTA and CDR2 is FQGTGA. The CDR3 runs to 15 residues. Written as DNA, the CDR3 is TGTGCCAGCAGCCAGACAGGGGGAACGGTCGGGGAGCTGTTTTTT. Its protein product is CASSQTGGTVGELFF. Complete variable domain (other parts from reference TRBV7-3 and TRBJ2-2): GAGVSQTPSNKVTEKGKYVELRCDPISGHTALYWYRQSLGQGPEFLIYFQGTGAADDSGLPNDRFFAVRPEGSVSTLKIQRTERGDSAVYLCASSQTGGTVGELFFGEGSRLTVL.

This clone was counted a single time. This rearrangement joins TRBV7-8 to TRBJ1-5; TRBD1 matches 7 bases. CDR1 SGHVS and CDR2 FQNEAQ come from the germline V gene. Germline trimming cut 1 base from V and 1 base from J; bases unmatched to any gene: 4. This CDR3 is built from 16 residues. The CDR3 DNA is TGTGCCAGCAGCTTAGTAGCAGGGGGAAGCAATCAGCCCCAGCATTTT. This codes for CASSLVAGGSNQPQHF.

The V call is TRBV10-3, the J call TRBJ2-3; TRBD1 agrees at 7 bases. The CDR3 has 13 amino acids. The trim removed 7 bases at V and 6 bases at J, leaving 7 bases unmatched. The V gene's germline CDR1 is ENHRY and CDR2 SYGVKD. CDR3 nucleotide sequence: TGTGCCATCAAAACAGGGGAAGTGGATACGCAGTATTTT. Amino acid sequence: CAIKTGEVDTQYF.

V gene TRBV7-2 combines with J gene TRBJ2-1, with 7 positions matching TRBD2. This CDR3 has 12 residues. From germline, CDR1 is SGHTA and CDR2 FQGNSA. With V trimmed by 6 bases and J by 10 bases, 6 bases remained unmatched. The CDR3 region is CASSLSGVEQFF. The DNA for the CDR3 is TGTGCCAGCAGTCTCAGCGGGGTAGAGCAGTTCTTC.

The gene calls are TRBV18 and TRBJ1-1, with D perhaps TRBD1 (6 bases). Trimming removed 3 bases from V and 2 bases from J, with 10 bases in between. Germline-derived CDR1 and CDR2 are KGHSH and LQKENI. The CDR3 runs 14 residues. The CDR3 is CASSPGGLNTEAFF. As DNA, the CDR3 is TGTGCCAGCTCACCGGGGGGGCTCAACACTGAAGCTTTCTTT. The complete variable domain, with remaining parts taken from reference TRBV18 and TRBJ1-1, reads NAGVMQNPRHLVRRRGQEARLRCSPMKGHSHVYWYRQLPEEGLKFMVYLQKENIIDESGMPKERFSAEFPKEGPSILRIQQVVRGDSAAYFCASSPGGLNTEAFFGQGTRLTVV.

The chain links TRBV6-5 to TRBJ1-4; TRBD1 matches at 7 bases. Trimming removed 2 bases from V and 8 bases from J; junction bases left unmatched: 11. The germline V gene encodes CDR1 MNHEY and CDR2 SVGAGI. The length of the CDR3 is 16 residues. The CDR3 bases are TGTGCCAGCAGTTACGAAGGGGCAGGGGGTCGGGAAAAACTGTTTTTT. Translated, it gives CASSYEGAGGREKLFF.

The chain employs TRBV7-3 and TRBJ1-1; no definite D call. Per germline, CDR1 SGHTA and CDR2 FQGTGA. This CDR3 region has 13 residues. V gave up 5 bases and J gave up 1 base, with 8 bases separating them. CDR3 DNA: TGTGCCAGCAGCCCCACAACGAACACTGAAGCTTTCTTT. The encoded protein is CASSPTTNTEAFF.

This clone has only one observation. The chain uses TRBV27 and TRBJ2-2; 9 bases align to TRBD1. CDR3 length equals 18 residues. Germline V CDR1 and CDR2: MNHEY, SMNVEV (reference sequence). J was trimmed by 0 bases and V by 5 bases; bases with no gene match: 10. The CDR3 DNA reads TGTGCCAGCAGTCCATGGACAGGGGTTCTTTCGAACACCGGGGAGCTGTTTTTT. Protein product: CASSPWTGVLSNTGELFF.

The V and J genes are TRBV5-1 and TRBJ2-3, with TRBD1 identical over 7 bases. The V and J ends lost 4 bases and 8 bases, in that order; junction bases with no gene match: 10. CDR1 and CDR2 from the germline V gene are SGHRS and YFSETQ. The CDR3 spans 14 residues. The CDR3 DNA sequence: TGCGCCAGCAGCCTCCCTGGACAGGCCATTACGCAGTATTTT. It translates to CASSLPGQAITQYF.

Only one count was recorded for this clone. This sequence joins TRBV2 and TRBJ2-5; 7 nucleotides agree with TRBD2. V trimming: 7 bases; J trimming: 7 bases; junction bases outside the gene matches: 6. The CDR3 consists of 12 residues. CDR1 is SNHLY, CDR2 FYNNEI, per germline. This CDR3 reads CASTVGGGTQYF. The CDR3 DNA is TGTGCCAGCACCGTGGGCGGGGGGACCCAGTACTTC.

The rearrangement uses TRBV7-9 and TRBJ2-1; weak D call: TRBD2 (6 bases). Germline CDR1 is SEHNR and CDR2 is FQNEAQ (reference sequence). V shed 3 bases and J shed 2 bases, with 14 bases lying between them. This CDR3 has 16 residues. CDR3 sequence reads: CASSLDGTPTYNEQFF. Here the CDR3 DNA reads TGTGCCAGCAGCTTGGACGGGACTCCTACCTACAATGAGCAGTTCTTC.

The chain links TRBV5-6 to TRBJ2-1; D is possibly TRBD2 (5 bases). The CDR3 contains 12 residues. Trimming took 2 bases from V and 10 from J, leaving 10 bases between them. The germline gives CDR1 SGHDT, CDR2 YYEEEE. The CDR3 sequence: CASSFGEGEQFF. The CDR3 coding sequence is TGTGCCAGCAGCTTTGGCGAGGGCGAGCAGTTCTTC.

V and J are TRBV11-2 and TRBJ2-5; a possible D gene is TRBD2 (6 bases). V was shortened by 5 bases and J by 4 bases, with 20 bases between the two germline ends. The CDR3 contains 16 residues. Germline values: CDR1 SGHAT, CDR2 FQNNGV. DNA of the CDR3: TGTGCCAGCAGCCACTCATTTACATCCGGGGGAGAGACCCAGTACTTC. This sequence encodes CASSHSFTSGGETQYF.